Below, 25 T cell receptor beta chains from the same sample are listed, as sequenced in a study of blood T cell repertoires in COVID-19. Clones were sequenced by immunoSEQ multiplex PCR, and TCRdb holds only the in-frame ones, with some missing. This table has roughly 140,000 clones, around 84% appearing once. The sequencing sample was made of peripheral blood. These receptor sequences come from a woman between 55 and 75 years old with COVID-19, enrolled during active disease.

This clone was detected once. The chain combines TRBV27 with TRBJ2-7, with 15 nucleotides matching TRBD2. The V gene end was trimmed by 4 bases and the J gene end by 7 bases; junction bases not matched to a gene: 2. CDR3 length: 14 amino acids. The germline gives CDR1 MNHEY, CDR2 SMNVEV (reference sequence). The CDR3 is CASSSGLAGGEQYF. The CDR3 DNA is TGTGCCAGCAGTTCCGGACTAGCGGGAGGGGAGCAGTACTTC.

The rearrangement links TRBV3-1 (or the pseudogene TRBV3-2) to TRBJ1-1; 7 nucleotides match TRBD1. Germline lookup yields CDR1 LGHDT and CDR2 YNNKEL (reference sequence). CDR3 length equals 16 residues. V dropped 3 bases and J dropped 0; count of bases not matched to a gene: 7. CDR3 sequence: CASSQVGQTLNTEAFF. CDR3 coding DNA: TGTGCCAGCAGCCAGGTGGGACAGACTTTGAACACTGAAGCTTTCTTT.

The chain has TRBV4-1 and TRBJ1-5; no definite D call. This CDR3 is 20 amino acids long. V was pared by 0 bases and J by 0 bases, with 21 bases between. In germline, CDR1 is MGHRA, CDR2 YSYEKL. CDR3: CASSQDAQATFFYSNQPQHF. CDR3 sequence (DNA): TGCGCCAGCAGCCAAGATGCCCAGGCCACCTTTTTCTATAGCAATCAGCCCCAGCATTTT.

The chain employs TRBV4-1 and TRBJ1-1; 10 nucleotides align to TRBD1. Trimming at V came to 0 bases and at J to 3 bases, leaving 10 bases not matched to a gene. CDR1 and CDR2 (germline): MGHRA, YSYEKL. The CDR3 consists of 18 residues. CDR3 residues: CASSQDLQTGGSHTEAFF. As DNA, the CDR3 is TGCGCCAGCAGCCAAGACCTCCAGACAGGGGGCTCCCACACTGAAGCTTTCTTT.

The CDR3 nucleotides read TGTGCCAGCTGCCGTAGGGGGAGCACAGATACGCAGTATTTT. Protein product: CASCRRGSTDTQYF. This chain connects TRBV27 to TRBJ2-3; D may be TRBD1 (6 bases). The germline V gene encodes CDR1 MNHEY and CDR2 SMNVEV (reference sequence). V shed 8 bases and J shed 0 bases, with 12 bases lying between them. CDR3 size: 14 residues.

The chain carries TRBV6-5 and TRBJ2-2; the D gene is possibly TRBD2 (6 bases). This CDR3 has 14 residues. V lost 4 bases, J lost 1 base, and 7 bases lay in between. CDR1 and CDR2 (germline): MNHEY, SVGAGI. The CDR3 loop is CASSWGGNTGELFF. CDR3 bases: TGTGCCAGCAGTTGGGGAGGGAACACCGGGGAGCTGTTTTTT.

The V and J genes are TRBV9 and TRBJ2-7; TRBD2 aligns across 8 bases. Germline V gene sequence: CDR1 SGDLS, CDR2 YYNGEE. V shed 3 bases, J shed 6 bases, and the junction held 11 bases outside the gene matches. The CDR3 extends over 15 amino acids. This CDR3 reads CASSGVTSASGEQYF. The CDR3 DNA reads TGTGCCAGCAGCGGGGTGACTAGCGCTTCGGGCGAGCAGTACTTC.

The chain carries TRBV18 and TRBJ1-1, with D possibly TRBD1 on 5 matching bases. The V and J ends lost 3 bases and 1 base respectively, with 6 bases between them. The CDR3 runs 13 residues. Germline assignment: CDR1 KGHSH and CDR2 LQKENI. The CDR3 region is CASSPTANTEAFF. As DNA, the CDR3 is TGTGCCAGCTCACCGACAGCGAACACTGAAGCTTTCTTT.

This rearrangement joins TRBV7-9 to TRBJ1-1; D perhaps matches TRBD1 (6 bases). Germline V CDR1 and CDR2: SEHNR, FQNEAQ (reference sequence). V shed 8 bases and J shed 2 bases, with 12 bases lying between them. This CDR3 comprises 13 residues. The CDR3 DNA reads as TGTGCCAGCGGGGAGGGGGGAAACACTGAAGCTTTCTTT. Translating it yields CASGEGGNTEAFF.

CDR3 residues: CASRDTGGVISPLHF. CDR3 nucleotides: TGTGCCAGCAGGGATACAGGAGGGGTTATTTCACCCCTCCACTTT. The chain recombines TRBV6-4 with TRBJ1-6, with TRBD1 as a possible D gene (5 bases). Between the trimmed V and J ends, which lost 6 bases and 9 bases, there was a span of 18 bases. Germline V CDR1 and CDR2: MRHNA, SNTAGT. This CDR3 comprises 15 residues.

V is TRBV15 and J is TRBJ2-5; the match to TRBD1 covers 8 bases. The CDR3 is 15 amino acids. The J segment lost 4 bases and the V segment lost 11 bases, leaving 15 bases of the junction unmatched. Germline V gene data show CDR1 as LNHNV and CDR2 as YYDKDF (reference sequence). The CDR3 here is CALSNGQGAGETQYF. Here the CDR3 DNA reads TGTGCCCTCTCAAACGGACAGGGTGCGGGAGAGACCCAGTACTTC.

The V gene is TRBV9, the J gene TRBJ2-7; D uncertain. CDR1 is SGDLS, CDR2 YYNGEE, per germline. This CDR3 spans 17 amino acids. Trimming stripped 0 bases from V and 0 bases from J, with 16 bases between. CDR3 sequence reads: CASSVVERRSISYEQYF. The CDR3, as DNA: TGTGCCAGCAGCGTAGTAGAAAGGCGGAGCATCTCCTACGAGCAGTACTTC. Complete variable domain (other parts from reference TRBV9 and TRBJ2-7): DSGVTQTPKHLITATGQRVTLRCSPRSGDLSVYWYQQSLDQGLQFLIQYYNGEERAKGNILERFSAQQFPDLHSELNLSSLELGDSALYFCASSVVERRSISYEQYFGPGTRLTVT.

The chain recombines TRBV10-3 with TRBJ1-1, with D perhaps TRBD1 (6 bases). The germline V gene encodes CDR1 ENHRY and CDR2 SYGVKD. V lost 6 bases, J lost 3 bases, and 35 bases lay in between. The CDR3 is 21 residues long. The CDR3 region is CAIRGLQGPRFIRQGDTEAFF. The CDR3 DNA reads TGTGCCATCAGGGGATTACAGGGTCCGAGGTTTATCAGACAAGGGGACACTGAAGCTTTCTTT.

V gene TRBV11-2 combines with J gene TRBJ1-6, with D maybe TRBD1 (5 bases). V shed 1 base and J shed 11 bases, with 18 bases lying between them. CDR1 is SGHAT and CDR2 is FQNNGV in the germline V gene. This CDR3 contains 16 residues. The CDR3 region is CASSLGGTGTWTPLHF. The CDR3 bases are TGTGCCAGCAGCTTAGGCGGGACGGGGACCTGGACACCCCTCCACTTT.

The V and J genes are TRBV5-4 and TRBJ1-2; 8 bases are shared with TRBD1. The germline V gene has CDR1 SGHNT and CDR2 YYREEE (reference sequence). The V gene end was trimmed by 4 bases and the J gene end by 6 bases; junction bases not matched to a gene: 11. The CDR3 totals 15 residues. DNA of the CDR3: TGTGCCAGCAGCCGGGGGCCAGGGGGCTGGGATGGCTACACCTTC. Translating gives CASSRGPGGWDGYTF.

V and J are TRBV7-9 and TRBJ2-1; possible D gene TRBD2, 5 bases. V was clipped by 3 bases and J by 2 bases, with 11 bases between them. The CDR3 is 15 amino acids. CDR1 and CDR2 (germline): SEHNR, FQNEAQ (reference sequence). CDR3 bases: TGTGCCAGCAGCTTTGTAGGAGGAACCTACAATGAGCAGTTCTTC. It is translated as CASSFVGGTYNEQFF.

The CDR3, as DNA: TGTGCCAGCAGCTTTAGGACAGGGGGTGAAAAACTGTTTTTT. It codes for CASSFRTGGEKLFF. The gene calls are TRBV11-2 and TRBJ1-4; 10 bases map to TRBD1. Per the germline V gene, CDR1 is SGHAT and CDR2 is FQNNGV. The CDR3 has 14 residues. V lost 3 bases and J lost 7; bases outside the gene matches: 2.

This rearrangement joins TRBV6-5 to TRBJ1-1; 10 bases agree with TRBD1. The CDR3 is 14 residues long. Unmatched junction bases numbered 2, after V lost 4 bases and J lost 3 bases. Germline CDR1 and CDR2: MNHEY and SVGAGI. CDR3 sequence (DNA): TGTGCCAGCAGTTGGGGACAGGGGCACACTGAAGCTTTCTTT. Translation gives CASSWGQGHTEAFF.

This clone was seen more than once but under ten times. The chain links TRBV7-6 to TRBJ2-1; possible D gene TRBD2, 6 bases. Trimming stripped 2 bases from V and 3 bases from J, with 8 bases between. CDR1 is SGHVS, CDR2 FNYEAQ, per germline. The CDR3 contains 14 residues. CDR3 amino acids: CASSLTTSYNEQFF. The CDR3 DNA follows: TGTGCCAGCAGCTTAACGACTAGCTACAATGAGCAGTTCTTC.

The chain couples TRBV24-1 to TRBJ2-3; possible D gene TRBD2, 6 bases. In germline, CDR1 is KGHDR, CDR2 SFDVKD. The CDR3 runs 17 residues. Trimming shortened V by 1 base and J by 0 bases, and 13 bases separated the two germline ends. The CDR3 DNA sequence: TGTGCCACCAGTGATTTAGGCGGCGGGGACAGCACAGATACGCAGTATTTT. It codes for CATSDLGGGDSTDTQYF.

This chain connects TRBV30 to TRBJ1-2; 11 bases agree with TRBD1. This CDR3 contains 14 residues. Germline V gene data show CDR1 as GTSNPN and CDR2 as SVGIG (reference sequence). J gave up 6 bases and V 4 bases, and 7 bases lay outside the gene matches. As DNA, the CDR3 is TGTGCCTGGACCTGGGACAGGGGGAGTGATGGCTACACCTTC. It encodes CAWTWDRGSDGYTF.

This clone was found a few times. The V call is TRBV7-3, the J call TRBJ2-1, with 7 bases lining up with TRBD2. Germline CDR1 and CDR2: SGHTA and FQGTGA. V shed 5 bases, J shed 6 bases, and the junction held 7 bases outside the gene matches. This CDR3 has 14 amino acids. In nucleotides, the CDR3 is TGTGCCAGCAGCCCCCCCTCGGGAGGCAATGAGCAGTTCTTC. It specifies CASSPPSGGNEQFF.

This clone was counted between two and nine times. The chain is built from TRBV15 and TRBJ1-1; the D gene is possibly TRBD1 (5 bases). With 0 bases removed from V and 8 bases from J, the gap between germline ends came to 10 bases. Germline V CDR1 and CDR2: LNHNV, YYDKDF (reference sequence). The CDR3 runs 13 residues. CDR3: CATSRDSREEAFF. CDR3 in DNA: TGTGCCACCAGCAGAGATAGCAGGGAAGAAGCTTTCTTT.

The chain combines TRBV6-5 with TRBJ1-4; possible D gene TRBD1, 5 bases. V was trimmed by 6 bases and J by 11 bases, leaving 19 bases between them. The length of the CDR3 is 14 residues. Germline CDR1 reads MNHEY; CDR2 reads SVGAGI. This CDR3 reads CASSSITTVGKLFF. CDR3 sequence (DNA): TGTGCCAGCAGCTCTATTACGACAGTTGGGAAACTGTTTTTT.

This clone was seen only a few times. V gene TRBV5-4 combines with J gene TRBJ1-2, with a weak D call TRBD1 (6 bases). The CDR3 is 16 residues long. Trimming removed 1 base from V and 3 bases from J, with 16 bases in between. CDR1 and CDR2 from the germline V gene are SGHNT and YYREEE (reference sequence). The CDR3: CASSLFSVGQHYGYTF. As DNA, the CDR3 is TGTGCCAGCAGCTTGTTTAGTGTCGGACAGCACTATGGCTACACCTTC.